Shown below are 2 T cell receptor beta chains from a single sample sequenced in a study of OX40 agonist ivuxolimab in advanced cancers. The assay was immunoSEQ multiplex PCR, and TCRdb's table has in-frame clones only and misses some. The table has some 71,000 clones, about 83% seen once. The sequenced sample was CD4+ or CD8+ T cells sorted from blood, obtained in a trial of the OX40 agonist ivuxolimab. The origin of the receptors is an adult with an advanced solid tumor such as melanoma, head and neck, liver or kidney cancer.

Details on this clone: Other nucleotide sequences from this sample produce the same CDR3. The chain recombines TRBV7-2 with TRBJ2-1; 8 nucleotides line up with TRBD1. V trimming: 1 base; J trimming: 4 bases; junction bases outside the gene matches: 3. The CDR3 loop spans 15 amino acids. Germline-derived CDR1 and CDR2 are SGHTA and FQGNSA. The CDR3 sequence is CASSLGQGPYNEQFF. The CDR3 DNA sequence: TGTGCCAGCAGCTTAGGACAGGGGCCTTACAATGAGCAGTTCTTC.

The chain recombines TRBV7-9 with TRBJ1-1; unclear D gene. CDR3 size: 13 residues. V gave up 4 bases and J gave up 4 bases, with 10 bases separating them. Germline V gene data show CDR1 as SEHNR and CDR2 as FQNEAQ (reference sequence). CDR3 DNA: TGTGCCAGCAGCTGGGTCGTGAGCACTGAAGCTTTCTTT. Its translation: CASSWVVSTEAFF.